This T cell receptor beta chain was retrieved from a study of Ad26.COV2.S vaccination and SARS-CoV-2 variants. About the study: Recipients of Ad26.COV2.S got it intramuscularly, once or twice 56 days apart.

Specified treatment: approximately 18 received Ad26.COV2.S at low or high dose, single or two shots; several received placebo; per-sample allocation not given. Specimen acquisition occurred on day 63 following the initial vaccine or placebo injection. The CDR3 has 15 amino acids. Germline-derived CDR1 and CDR2 are DFQATT and SNEGSKA (reference sequence). Trimming at V came to 3 bases and at J to 3 bases, leaving 8 bases not matched to a gene. Study-level points and caveats: Ad26.COV2.S recipients had broader spike-specific TCRs (P = 0.0014). Vaccinees reportedly had broad spike-specific CD8+ and CD4+ T cell responses.

Repertoires were generated with immunoSEQ multiplex PCR, while TCRdb's copy carries only in-frame clones and drops some. The sample shows some 390,000 clones, about 89% of them seen only once. Details on this clone: Its antigen remains unknown.

The chain combines TRBV20-1 with TRBJ2-3; 8 nucleotides match TRBD2. The clonotype comes from a person aged 18-65 years who received the Ad26.COV2.S COVID-19 vaccine or a placebo. Here the sequenced sample was peripheral blood, taken in a trial of Ad26.COV2.S vaccine versus placebo. CDR3 region: CSASLLAGATDTQYF. The CDR3 nucleotides are TGCAGTGCTAGTCTTCTAGCGGGTGCAACAGATACGCAGTATTTT.